What follows are 5 T cell receptor beta chains derived from one specimen sequenced in a study of blood T cell repertoires in COVID-19. Clones were sequenced by immunoSEQ multiplex PCR, and TCRdb holds only the in-frame ones, with some missing. The data hold fewer than 80,000 clones, with 80% to 85% observed a single time. The sample consisted of peripheral blood. The origin of the receptors is a woman aged 80 or over with acute or convalescent COVID-19.

This chain joins TRBV6-2 or TRBV6-3 and TRBJ2-5; 8 positions match TRBD2. The V and J ends lost 6 bases and 5 bases, in that order; junction bases with no gene match: 14. CDR3 length: 16 amino acids. Germline V gene sequence: CDR1 MNHEY, CDR2 SVGEGT. The CDR3 region has the DNA TGTGCCAGCAGCCAAATAGCGGGGCGGGCCAAGGAGACCCAGTACTTC. Encoded protein: CASSQIAGRAKETQYF.

The gene calls are TRBV6-5 and TRBJ1-5, with D possibly TRBD1 on 5 matching bases. With 11 bases removed from V and 2 bases from J, the gap between germline ends came to 13 bases. CDR3 length equals 13 residues. Germline V CDR1 and CDR2: MNHEY, SVGAGI. Written as DNA, the CDR3 is TGTGCCTGCTGCGGGGGAGGCAATCAGCCCCAGCATTTT. It is translated as CACCGGGNQPQHF.

The chain employs TRBV3-1 (or the pseudogene TRBV3-2) and TRBJ1-2; D perhaps matches TRBD1 (5 bases). The CDR3 contains 14 residues. Germline V gene lookup returns CDR1 LGHDT and CDR2 YNNKEL (reference sequence). V was cut by 0 bases and J by 6 bases, with 11 bases left in between. In DNA, the CDR3 is TGTGCCAGCAGCCAAGACGGCAGGGTCCATGGCTACACCTTC. As protein: CASSQDGRVHGYTF.

The rearrangement joins TRBV9 to TRBJ1-1; D call uncertain. The length of the CDR3 is 13 residues. The V end lost 4 bases, the J end lost 3 bases, and 10 bases lay between the germline ends. Germline V CDR1 and CDR2: SGDLS, YYNGEE. Here the CDR3 DNA reads TGTGCCAGCAGCCCCCGCGGGGACACTGAAGCTTTCTTT. Translated, it gives CASSPRGDTEAFF.

This sequence joins TRBV6-4 and TRBJ2-1; 13 bases are a match to TRBD2. The V gene's germline CDR1 is MRHNA and CDR2 SNTAGT. This CDR3 is 16 amino acids long. Trimming removed 3 bases from V and 8 bases from J; junction bases left unmatched: 7. CDR3 loop: CASSDVTSGGAYEQFF. The CDR3 DNA is TGTGCCAGCAGTGATGTTACTAGCGGGGGGGCTTATGAGCAGTTCTTC.